The entry below describes one T cell receptor (beta chain). Its specificity is unknown. Germline lookup yields CDR1 MNHEY and CDR2 SVGAGI. V lost 0 bases and J lost 2, with 14 bases in between. The CDR3 contains 16 residues. The data originate from a study of cytomegalovirus exposure and HLA in healthy donors. Study observations and caveats: Several top significant clusters appeared, in a later analysis, to be linked to common viral pathogens. Serostatus for CMV was the only available immune exposure information.

Both 60 Vbeta primers and 13 Jbeta primers went into the PCR. TCRdb's copy holds only in-frame clones and misses some; the assay was immunoSEQ multiplex PCR. The table records under 90,000 clones, 78% of them present only once. Sequencing input: PBMCs. The rearrangement joins TRBV6-5 to TRBJ2-7, with D perhaps TRBD1 (6 bases). This receptor was identified in a man aged 35 to 55 in good health and CMV-seronegative. This CDR3 reads CASSYSKRRGTYEQYF. DNA of the CDR3: TGTGCCAGCAGTTACTCGAAGCGCAGGGGTACCTACGAGCAGTACTTC.